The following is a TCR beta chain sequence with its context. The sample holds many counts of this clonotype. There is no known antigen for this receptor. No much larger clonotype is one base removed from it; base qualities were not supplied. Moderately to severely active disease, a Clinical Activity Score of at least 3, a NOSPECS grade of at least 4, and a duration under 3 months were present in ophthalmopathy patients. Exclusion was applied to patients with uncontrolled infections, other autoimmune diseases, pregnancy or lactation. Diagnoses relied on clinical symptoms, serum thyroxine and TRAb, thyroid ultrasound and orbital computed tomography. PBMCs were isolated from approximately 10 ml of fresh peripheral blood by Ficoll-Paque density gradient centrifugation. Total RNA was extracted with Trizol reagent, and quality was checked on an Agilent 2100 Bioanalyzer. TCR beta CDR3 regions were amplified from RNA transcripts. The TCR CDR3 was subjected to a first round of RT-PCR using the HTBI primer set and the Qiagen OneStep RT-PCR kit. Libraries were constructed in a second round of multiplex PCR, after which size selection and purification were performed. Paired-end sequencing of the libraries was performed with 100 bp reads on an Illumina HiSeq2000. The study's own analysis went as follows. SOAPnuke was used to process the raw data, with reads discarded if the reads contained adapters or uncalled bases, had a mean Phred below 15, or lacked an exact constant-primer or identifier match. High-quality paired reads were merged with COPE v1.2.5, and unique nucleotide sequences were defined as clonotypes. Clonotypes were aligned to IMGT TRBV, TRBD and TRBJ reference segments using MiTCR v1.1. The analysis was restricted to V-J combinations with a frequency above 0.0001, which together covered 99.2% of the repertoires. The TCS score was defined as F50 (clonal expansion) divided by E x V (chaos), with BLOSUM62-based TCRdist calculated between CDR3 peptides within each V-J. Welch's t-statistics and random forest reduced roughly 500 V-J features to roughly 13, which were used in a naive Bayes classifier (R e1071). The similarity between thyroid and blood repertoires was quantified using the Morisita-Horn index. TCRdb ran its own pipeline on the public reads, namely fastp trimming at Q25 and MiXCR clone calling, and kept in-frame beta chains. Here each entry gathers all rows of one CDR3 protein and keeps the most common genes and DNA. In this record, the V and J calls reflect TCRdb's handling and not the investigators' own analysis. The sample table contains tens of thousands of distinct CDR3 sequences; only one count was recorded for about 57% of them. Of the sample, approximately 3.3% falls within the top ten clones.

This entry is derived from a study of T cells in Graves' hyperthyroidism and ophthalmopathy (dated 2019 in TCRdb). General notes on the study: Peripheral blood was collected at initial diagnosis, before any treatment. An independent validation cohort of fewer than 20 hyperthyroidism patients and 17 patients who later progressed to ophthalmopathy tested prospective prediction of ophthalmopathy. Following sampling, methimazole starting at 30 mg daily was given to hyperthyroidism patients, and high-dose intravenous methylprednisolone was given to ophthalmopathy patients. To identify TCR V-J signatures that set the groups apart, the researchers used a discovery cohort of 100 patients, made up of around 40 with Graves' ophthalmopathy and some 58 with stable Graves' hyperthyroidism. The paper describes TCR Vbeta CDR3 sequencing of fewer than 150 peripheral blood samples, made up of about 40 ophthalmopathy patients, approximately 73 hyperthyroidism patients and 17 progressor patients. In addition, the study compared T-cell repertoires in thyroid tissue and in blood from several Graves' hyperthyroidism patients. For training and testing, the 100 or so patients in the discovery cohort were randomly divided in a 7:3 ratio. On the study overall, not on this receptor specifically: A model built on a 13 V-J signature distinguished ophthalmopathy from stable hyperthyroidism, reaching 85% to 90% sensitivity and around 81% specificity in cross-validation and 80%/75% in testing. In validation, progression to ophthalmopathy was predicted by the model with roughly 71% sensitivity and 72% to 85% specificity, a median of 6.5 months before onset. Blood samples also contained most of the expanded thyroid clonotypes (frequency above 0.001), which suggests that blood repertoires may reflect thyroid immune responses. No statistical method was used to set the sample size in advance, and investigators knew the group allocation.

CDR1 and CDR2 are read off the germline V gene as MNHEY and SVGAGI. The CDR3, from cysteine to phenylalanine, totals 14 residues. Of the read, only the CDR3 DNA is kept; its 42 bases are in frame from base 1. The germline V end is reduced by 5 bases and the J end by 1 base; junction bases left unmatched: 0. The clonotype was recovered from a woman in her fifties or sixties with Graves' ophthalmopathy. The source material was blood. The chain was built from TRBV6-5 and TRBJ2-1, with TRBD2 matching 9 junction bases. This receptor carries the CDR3 CASSSGGSYNEQFF. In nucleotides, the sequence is TGTGCCAGCAGTAGCGGGGGGTCCTACAATGAGCAGTTCTTC.